The clone carrying this TCR beta chain was recorded at least ten times. Its target is unknown. The CDR3 end lies 3 residues beyond the end of the read and is filled in from the germline J gene. This record belongs to a study of T cell clonality in common variable immunodeficiency. Overall study results and limits: CVID patient heterogeneity limited repertoire-clinical complication correlations.

The protocol was immunoSEQ multiplex PCR, while the TCRdb copy is restricted to in-frame clones and leaves out a portion. This set yields around 45,000 clones and no singletons; the top ten hold about 0.7%. V trimming: 0 bases; J trimming: 9 bases; junction bases outside the gene matches: 5. The germline V gene encodes CDR1 MNHEY and CDR2 SVGEGT. This CDR3 has 15 residues. The chain joins TRBV6-2 or TRBV6-3 to TRBJ1-6, with 7 positions matching TRBD1. This TCR was sampled from a person aged 18 to 75 in good health. Sequences were obtained from peripheral blood mononuclear cells. CDR3 bases read: TGTGCCAGCAGTTACTCGAGCAGGGGGTCTTCACCC. Amino acids: CASSYSSRGSSP. Given in full, the CDR3 is CASSYSSRGSSPLHF.